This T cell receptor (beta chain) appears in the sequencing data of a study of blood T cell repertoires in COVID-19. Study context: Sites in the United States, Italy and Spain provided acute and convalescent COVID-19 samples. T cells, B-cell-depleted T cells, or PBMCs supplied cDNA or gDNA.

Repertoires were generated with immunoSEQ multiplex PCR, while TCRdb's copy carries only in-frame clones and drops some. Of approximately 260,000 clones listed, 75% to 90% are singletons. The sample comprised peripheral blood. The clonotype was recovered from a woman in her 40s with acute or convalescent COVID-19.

The chain's CDR3 is CASSVGSSGNTIYF. Here the CDR3 DNA reads TGTGCCAGCAGCGTGGGCTCTTCTGGAAACACCATATATTTT. This chain links TRBV9 with TRBJ1-3; D unclear. The V end lost 2 bases, the J end lost 1 base, and 7 bases lay between the germline ends. The CDR3 covers 14 residues. Germline V lookup: CDR1 SGDLS, CDR2 YYNGEE.